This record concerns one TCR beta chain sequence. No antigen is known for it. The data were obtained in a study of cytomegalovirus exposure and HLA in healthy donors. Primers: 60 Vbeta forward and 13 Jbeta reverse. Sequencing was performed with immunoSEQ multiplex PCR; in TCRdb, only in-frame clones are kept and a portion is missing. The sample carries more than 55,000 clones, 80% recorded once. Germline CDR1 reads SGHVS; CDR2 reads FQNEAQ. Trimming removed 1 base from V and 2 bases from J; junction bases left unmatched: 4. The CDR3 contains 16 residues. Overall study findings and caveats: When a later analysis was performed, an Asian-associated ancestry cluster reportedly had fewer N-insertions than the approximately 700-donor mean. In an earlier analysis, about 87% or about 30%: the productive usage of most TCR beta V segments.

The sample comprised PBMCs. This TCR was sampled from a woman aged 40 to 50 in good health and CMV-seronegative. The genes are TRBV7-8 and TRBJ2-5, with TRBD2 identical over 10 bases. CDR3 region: CASSLVKAGGQETQYF. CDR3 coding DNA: TGTGCCAGCAGCTTAGTGAAAGCGGGAGGGCAAGAGACCCAGTACTTC. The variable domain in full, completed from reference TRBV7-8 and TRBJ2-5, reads GAGVSQSPRYKVAKRGQDVALRCDPISGHVSLFWYQQALGQGPEFLTYFQNEAQLDKSGLPSDRFFAERPEGSVSTLKIQRTQQEDSAVYLCASSLVKAGGQETQYFGPGTRLLVL.